The 28 T cell receptor beta chains in this list originate from one sample, sequenced in a study of T cell responses to AZD1222 COVID-19 vaccine. Sequenced by immunoSEQ multiplex PCR; TCRdb stores in-frame clones only, minus some. The table has about 210,000 clones, approximately 92% seen once. Sample: peripheral blood, taken on day 0 of AZD1222 vaccination. These receptors came from an adult in good health.

The chain joins TRBV9 to TRBJ2-1; no definite D call. Germline values: CDR1 SGDLS, CDR2 YYNGEE. Trimming removed 1 base at V and 3 bases at J, with 14 bases between. The CDR3 sequence is 16 residues long. CDR3 sequence (DNA): TGTGCCAGCAGCGTATTCGAGCGAATCGACTACAATGAGCAGTTCTTC. This translates into CASSVFERIDYNEQFF.

The gene calls are TRBV24-1 and TRBJ1-2; D is unresolved. The V gene's germline CDR1 is KGHDR and CDR2 SFDVKD. The V end lost 3 bases, the J end lost 5 bases, and 6 bases lay between the germline ends. The CDR3 extends over 12 amino acids. Written as DNA, the CDR3 is TGTGCCACCAGTGATCAGAGGTATGGCTACACCTTC. Translated: CATSDQRYGYTF.

This clone was found once. The rearrangement joins TRBV19 to TRBJ1-1; perhaps TRBD1 as D (6 bases). Germline V gene sequence: CDR1 LNHDA, CDR2 SQIVND (reference sequence). Trimming shortened V by 8 bases and J by 1 base, and 11 bases separated the two germline ends. CDR3 length: 13 residues. As DNA, the CDR3 is TGTGCCAGTGATCCGGGACAGAACACTGAAGCTTTCTTT. Its translation: CASDPGQNTEAFF. Combining the CDR3 with reference TRBV19 and TRBJ1-1 gives the whole variable domain DGGITQSPKYLFRKEGQNVTLSCEQNLNHDAMYWYRQDPGQGLRLIYYSQIVNDFQKGDIAEGYSVSREKKESFPLTVTSAQKNPTAFYLCASDPGQNTEAFFGQGTRLTVV.

As to this clone: This sample also contains other DNA sequences that code for the same CDR3. CDR3 sequence reads: CASSLGETQYF. The CDR3 coding sequence is TGTGCCAGCAGTTTAGGAGAGACCCAGTACTTC. The V gene is TRBV12-3 or TRBV12-4, the J gene TRBJ2-5, with D hard to call. The V gene lost 1 base and the J gene lost 4 bases, with 1 base spanning the gap. This CDR3 comprises 11 residues.

This chain joins TRBV5-5 and TRBJ2-7; TRBD1 is a possible D gene (6 bases). The V end was cut by 4 bases, the J end by 3 bases, with 8 bases between. This CDR3 region has 12 residues. Germline-derived CDR1 and CDR2 are SGHKS and YYEKEE (reference sequence). The CDR3 is CASSTDSYEQYF. The CDR3, as DNA: TGTGCCAGCAGCACGGACAGCTACGAGCAGTACTTC.

The V call is TRBV5-1, the J call TRBJ2-5; no definite D call. This CDR3 has 14 residues. Trimming pared 2 bases from V and 5 bases from J, leaving 13 bases between. Germline CDR1 SGHRS, CDR2 YFSETQ. The CDR3 protein is CASSFGEQVETQYF. The CDR3 DNA follows: TGCGCCAGCAGCTTCGGTGAGCAGGTGGAGACCCAGTACTTC.

The chain uses TRBV7-9 and TRBJ1-5, with 8 bases matching TRBD1. V shed 3 bases and J 3 bases; nucleotides not matched to a gene: 4. Germline loops: CDR1 SEHNR, CDR2 FQNEAQ (reference sequence). CDR3 size: 15 residues. The CDR3 protein is CASSLAGQDNQPQHF. CDR3 DNA: TGTGCCAGCAGCTTGGCGGGACAGGACAATCAGCCCCAGCATTTT.

V usage is TRBV6-5 and J usage is TRBJ2-1; TRBD1 agrees at 9 bases. Germline CDR1 MNHEY, CDR2 SVGAGI. V lost 6 bases to trimming and J lost 7 bases; unmatched junction nucleotides: 10. This CDR3 is 15 amino acids long. CDR3 region: CASRDGDREGNEQFF. The CDR3 nucleotides are TGTGCCAGCAGAGACGGGGACAGGGAGGGGAATGAGCAGTTCTTC.

In DNA, the CDR3 is TGTGCCAGCAGCTTAGGACAGGGGAGCCGGAACACTGAAGCTTTCTTT. Protein sequence: CASSLGQGSRNTEAFF. The rearrangement joins TRBV7-8 to TRBJ1-1; the match to TRBD1 covers 8 bases. This CDR3 has 16 amino acids. Germline trimming cut 1 base from V and 1 base from J; bases unmatched to any gene: 5. Germline values: CDR1 SGHVS, CDR2 FQNEAQ.

The chain has TRBV5-1 and TRBJ1-4, with a possible D match to TRBD1 (5 bases). Trimming removed 4 bases at V and 1 base at J, with 17 bases between. The CDR3 is made up of 17 amino acids. In germline, CDR1 is SGHRS, CDR2 YFSETQ. The CDR3 is CASSPGLNDGTNEKLFF. CDR3 in DNA: TGCGCCAGCAGCCCGGGACTGAACGATGGAACTAATGAAAAACTGTTTTTT.

CDR3 loop: CASSSGQGWGYTF. The DNA for the CDR3 is TGTGCCAGCAGTTCCGGACAGGGTTGGGGCTACACCTTC. V gene TRBV28 combines with J gene TRBJ1-2; 8 bases line up with TRBD1. The CDR3 totals 13 residues. V lost 4 bases and J lost 8; bases outside the gene matches: 6. Germline lookup yields CDR1 MDHEN and CDR2 SYDVKM.

The rearrangement links TRBV7-2 to TRBJ2-2; D uncertain. There are 15 residues in the CDR3. V lost 1 base and J 1 base, leaving 7 bases between the germline ends. The germline CDR1 and CDR2 sequences are SGHTA and FQGNSA. The CDR3 sequence is CASSLDGRNTGELFF. CDR3 DNA sequence: TGTGCCAGCAGCTTAGATGGCAGGAACACCGGGGAGCTGTTTTTT. Filled out from reference TRBV7-2 and TRBJ2-2, the complete variable domain reads GAGVSQSPSNKVTEKGKDVELRCDPISGHTALYWYRQSLGQGLEFLIYFQGNSAPDKSGLPSDRFSAERTGGSVSTLTIQRTQQEDSAVYLCASSLDGRNTGELFFGEGSRLTVL.

The chain recombines TRBV27 with TRBJ1-1; D perhaps matches TRBD1 (5 bases). The CDR3 has 14 amino acids. The V gene lost 8 bases and the J gene lost 6 bases, with 19 bases spanning the gap. In germline, CDR1 is MNHEY, CDR2 SMNVEV (reference sequence). In DNA, the CDR3 is TGTGCCAGCTATCCCCCAGGGAGGTATTCTGAAGCTTTCTTT. It is translated as CASYPPGRYSEAFF.

V and J are TRBV7-9 and TRBJ2-7; no definite D call. The CDR3 loop spans 16 amino acids. Germline-derived CDR1 and CDR2 are SEHNR and FQNEAQ (reference sequence). Trimming pared 4 bases from V and 0 bases from J, leaving 16 bases between. CDR3: CASSSGRRLNSYEQYF. The CDR3, as DNA: TGTGCCAGCAGCTCCGGGCGGCGTTTAAACTCCTACGAGCAGTACTTC.

V usage is TRBV4-1 and J usage is TRBJ1-1; no clear D gene. Germline V CDR1 and CDR2: MGHRA, YSYEKL. Trimming took off 3 bases at V and 0 bases at J, with 8 bases between the two ends. CDR3 length equals 14 residues. CDR3 region: CASSQGGVNTEAFF. The CDR3 region has the DNA TGCGCCAGCAGCCAGGGCGGGGTGAACACTGAAGCTTTCTTT.

The chain couples TRBV7-9 to TRBJ1-1, with TRBD1 as a possible D gene (6 bases). The germline V and J ends were trimmed by 6 bases and 3 bases, with 11 bases remaining between them. CDR3 length equals 13 residues. Germline loops: CDR1 SEHNR, CDR2 FQNEAQ (reference sequence). The CDR3 loop is CASRRGQDTEAFF. As DNA, the CDR3 is TGTGCCAGCAGACGGGGGCAGGACACTGAAGCTTTCTTT.

The rearrangement links TRBV4-2 to TRBJ2-3, with 10 nucleotides matching TRBD2. Germline CDR1 LGHNA, CDR2 YNFKEQ. The trim removed 0 bases at V and 15 bases at J, leaving 9 bases unmatched. CDR3 length: 14 amino acids. In DNA form, the CDR3 reads TGTGCCAGCAGCCAAGAAGCGTCTAGCGGGGGCATCTATTTT. It yields the protein CASSQEASSGGIYF.

This chain joins TRBV2 and TRBJ1-1, with 7 bases aligning to TRBD1. The CDR3 length is 11 residues. Losses at the gene ends were 8 bases for V and 10 bases for J; bases not matched to a gene: 7. Germline values: CDR1 SNHLY, CDR2 FYNNEI. The CDR3 DNA reads TGTGCCAGCGGCCGACAGGGAGCAGCTTTCTTT. Protein product: CASGRQGAAFF. The whole variable domain, remainder taken from reference TRBV2 and TRBJ1-1, is EPEVTQTPSHQVTQMGQEVILRCVPISNHLYFYWYRQILGQKVEFLVSFYNNEISEKSEIFDDQFSVERPDGSNFTLKIRSTKLEDSAMYFCASGRQGAAFFGQGTRLTVV.

This clone occurred once. This same CDR3 is encoded by further DNA sequences in the sample. The chain has TRBV6-5 and TRBJ2-1, with D perhaps TRBD1 or TRBD2 (5 bases each). V lost 0 bases and J 7 bases, leaving 10 bases between the germline ends. Germline CDR1 MNHEY, CDR2 SVGAGI. The CDR3 has 14 residues. The CDR3 bases are TGTGCCAGCAGTTACTCACCCTGGGGGAATGAGCAGTTCTTC. Translated, it gives CASSYSPWGNEQFF.

Details on this clone: The same CDR3 arises from other DNA sequences in this sample as well. CDR3 in amino acids: CSVTHRNGNTEAFF. CDR3 bases: TGCAGCGTTACACACAGGAACGGGAACACTGAAGCTTTCTTT. The V call is TRBV29-1, the J call TRBJ1-1; tentatively, D is TRBD1 (5 bases). Trimming took off 5 bases at V and 1 base at J, with 14 bases between the two ends. CDR1 is SQVTM and CDR2 is ANQGSEA in the germline V gene. There are 14 residues in the CDR3.

This clone occurred once. The chain employs TRBV7-2 and TRBJ2-2, with TRBD1 identical over 7 bases. Germline V lookup: CDR1 SGHTA, CDR2 FQGNSA. The trim removed 3 bases at V and 2 bases at J, leaving 3 bases unmatched. The CDR3 runs 15 residues. The CDR3 reads CASSLDRYNTGELFF. The CDR3 nucleotides are TGTGCCAGCAGCTTGGACAGGTATAACACCGGGGAGCTGTTTTTT. Filled out from reference TRBV7-2 and TRBJ2-2, the complete variable domain reads GAGVSQSPSNKVTEKGKDVELRCDPISGHTALYWYRQSLGQGLEFLIYFQGNSAPDKSGLPSDRFSAERTGGSVSTLTIQRTQQEDSAVYLCASSLDRYNTGELFFGEGSRLTVL.

The chain has TRBV19 and TRBJ1-2, with a tentative D call TRBD1 (5 bases). This CDR3 has 15 amino acids. Trimming took off 5 bases at V and 6 bases at J, with 19 bases between the two ends. Germline V CDR1 and CDR2: LNHDA, SQIVND (reference sequence). CDR3 sequence: CASSWTSGTKDGYTF. The CDR3 coding sequence is TGTGCCAGTAGTTGGACCTCCGGGACGAAAGATGGCTACACCTTC.

This rearrangement joins TRBV5-8 to TRBJ1-1; no clear D gene. This CDR3 has 13 amino acids. CDR1 is SGHTS, CDR2 YDEGEE, per germline. V was clipped by 4 bases and J by 1 base, with 8 bases between them. This CDR3 reads CASSRAGNTEAFF. CDR3 DNA: TGTGCCAGCAGCCGCGCGGGGAACACTGAAGCTTTCTTT.

The rearrangement links TRBV18 to TRBJ1-2, with 9 positions matching TRBD1. Germline V gene data show CDR1 as KGHSH and CDR2 as LQKENI. The CDR3 extends over 13 amino acids. The V segment lost 3 bases and the J segment 6 bases; nucleotides outside the gene matches: 2. In DNA form, the CDR3 reads TGTGCCAGCTCACCGGGACAGGGAGATGGCTACACCTTC. It encodes CASSPGQGDGYTF.

About this clone itself: A junction end diverges from the germline sequence, so it may reflect a read error. The V and J genes are TRBV18 and TRBJ1-2; D uncertain. This CDR3 spans 15 amino acids. In germline, CDR1 is KGHSH, CDR2 LQKENI. CDR3 amino acids: CASSPRITNDYGCTF. The DNA of the CDR3 is TGTGCCAGCTCACCACGGATCACTAACGACTATGGCTGCACCTTC.

This chain joins TRBV7-7 and TRBJ2-1; D remains unclear. CDR3 size: 13 residues. CDR1 and CDR2 (germline): SSHAT, FNYEAQ (reference sequence). V gave up 5 bases and J gave up 4 bases, with 9 bases separating them. CDR3 nucleotide sequence: TGTGCCAGCAGCCTAGTAGGGTACAATGAGCAGTTCTTC. Its protein is CASSLVGYNEQFF.

The chain links TRBV6-5 to TRBJ1-2, with D tentatively TRBD1 (6 bases). Germline V gene data show CDR1 as MNHEY and CDR2 as SVGAGI. CDR3 length equals 15 residues. Trimming pared 7 bases from V and 7 bases from J, leaving 22 bases between. The CDR3 protein is CASIPTGAGGVGYTF. CDR3 coding DNA: TGTGCCAGCATCCCGACGGGGGCCGGGGGCGTTGGCTACACCTTC.

The CDR3 reads CASSPDKFYGYTF. Written as DNA, the CDR3 is TGTGCCAGCTCACCCGACAAGTTCTATGGCTACACCTTC. J is TRBJ1-2 and V is TRBV18; D unresolved. This CDR3 contains 13 residues. V was pared by 3 bases and J by 4 bases, with 9 bases between. Germline CDR1 reads KGHSH; CDR2 reads LQKENI.